A selection of T cell receptor beta chains follows, all from one sample in a study of T cells in pancreatic ductal adenocarcinoma. The data were produced by immunoSEQ multiplex PCR, yet TCRdb's version contains in-frame clones alone and is incomplete. The sample has roughly 100,000 clones; nearly 95% are singletons. Source material: PBMCs. These TCRs come from a human donor with pancreatic ductal adenocarcinoma. Both conserved end residues are part of each CDR3. Each record gives: D gene, CDR3 length, J gene, clone size, V gene, CDR3 DNA, CDR3 protein. A D gene is named only where the DNA matches it firmly. Some rows mark clone size as missing; the rest say once, few, many or name a class of expanded clone.

. 18 TRBJ2-3 . TRBV4-2 TGTGCCAGCAGCCAAGAGGACTCCGGGACTTGGTACACAGATACGCAGTATTTT CASSQEDSGTWYTDTQYF
. 12 TRBJ2-5 . TRBV2 TGTGCCAGCACGTGGCTAGAAGAGACCCAGTACTTC CASTWLEETQYF
TRBD2 18 TRBJ2-4 . TRBV7-2 TGTGCCAGCAGCTTAACTTGGATCGGACTAGCGGAGCAAAACATTCAGTACTTC CASSLTWIGLAEQNIQYF
. 15 TRBJ2-1 . TRBV7-2 TGTGCCAGCAGCTTAGATCCAGGGTTTGTCAATGAGCAGTTCTTC CASSLDPGFVNEQFF
TRBD2 15 TRBJ2-3 . TRBV7-2 TGTGCCAGCAGCTTCTTAGCGGGTTCGGGAGATACGCAGTATTTT CASSFLAGSGDTQYF
. 12 TRBJ2-1 . TRBV29-1 TGCAGCGTCAACCGACAGTACAATGAGCAGTTCTTC CSVNRQYNEQFF
TRBD1 15 TRBJ2-5 . TRBV4-2 TGTGCCAGCAGCCGTGGGACAGGTAATGGAGAGACCCAGTACTTC CASSRGTGNGETQYF
TRBD1 15 TRBJ2-2 . TRBV5-1 TGCGCCAGCAGCCCAAGGACAGGGAACACCGGGGAGCTGTTTTTT CASSPRTGNTGELFF
TRBD2 15 TRBJ2-5 once TRBV7-2 TGTGCCAGCAGCTTTGTAGCGGGAGAGCGGGAGACCCAGTACTTC CASSFVAGERETQYF
. 15 TRBJ2-7 . TRBV19 TGTGCCAGTACCCTGGGTACAGGGATCTCCTACGAGCAGTACTTC CASTLGTGISYEQYF
TRBD2 17 TRBJ2-1 . TRBV5-1 TGCGCCAGCAGCTTGGGGCCGACTAGCGGCTCCTACAATGAGCAGTTCTTC CASSLGPTSGSYNEQFF
. 12 TRBJ2-7 . TRBV15 TGTGCCACCAGCAGAGATTCAGGTCCACCCTACTTC CATSRDSGPPYF
TRBD1 15 TRBJ1-5 . TRBV5-1 TGCGCCAGCAGCTTGGAGGGACAGGGGCATCAGCCCCAGCATTTT CASSLEGQGHQPQHF
. 14 TRBJ1-5 . TRBV30 TGTGCCTGGAGTGTAGGCCCAGGGCGGGGACCCCAGCATTTT CAWSVGPGRGPQHF
TRBD2 15 TRBJ2-5 . TRBV5-1 TGCGCCAGTCAAGGCGGCGGGATCGCGGGGGGGACCCAGTACTTC CASQGGGIAGGTQYF
. 15 TRBJ1-3 . TRBV18 TGTGCCAGCTCACCGTCTCCCGGGTCCGGAAACACCATATATTTT CASSPSPGSGNTIYF
. 13 TRBJ2-7 . TRBV6-5 TGTGCCAGCAGCCGGGACTTGTGGGACGAGCAGTACTTC CASSRDLWDEQYF
TRBD1 15 TRBJ2-7 . TRBV7-2 TGTGCCAGCAGCTTAGCAGGACAGGGGACGTACGAGCAGTACTTC CASSLAGQGTYEQYF
. 13 TRBJ2-1 . TRBV28 TGTGCCAGCAGTTTATGGACAACCAATGAGCAGTTCTTC CASSLWTTNEQFF
TRBD1 15 TRBJ2-7 once TRBV7-9 TGTGCCAGCAGCTCCAGGACAGGGGGGAAGAACGAGCAGTACTTC CASSSRTGGKNEQYF
. 11 TRBJ2-2 . TRBV30 TGTGCCTGGTCCCTCGCCGGGGAGCTGTTTTTT CAWSLAGELFF
. 14 TRBJ2-3 . TRBV28 TGTGCCAGCAGTTTTTTAGCGGGCACAGATACGCAGTATTTT CASSFLAGTDTQYF
TRBD1 12 TRBJ1-2 . TRBV29-1 TGCAGCTCCGGGGACAGGGACGATGGCTACACCTTC CSSGDRDDGYTF
TRBD2 14 TRBJ2-7 . TRBV19 TGTGCCAGTAGTCTCACTAGCGGGGCCTACGAGCAGTACTTC CASSLTSGAYEQYF
. 15 TRBJ2-7 few TRBV27 TGTGCCAGCAGTTTATCCGGCCAGGGCATCGGCGAGCAGTACTTC CASSLSGQGIGEQYF
TRBD1 12 TRBJ2-3 . TRBV7-2 TGTGCCAGCAGCCCGACAGGGAACACGCAGTATTTT CASSPTGNTQYF
. 14 TRBJ2-7 . TRBV28 TGTGCCAGCGTTGGGACTTGGTGGTCCTACGAGCAGTACTTC CASVGTWWSYEQYF
TRBD1 14 TRBJ2-5 . TRBV7-3 TGTGCCAGCAGCTCGAGGACAGGGTTAGAGACCCAGTACTTC CASSSRTGLETQYF
. 12 TRBJ2-3 . TRBV30 TGTGCCTGGAGTTCGGAGGGGGATACGCAGTATTTT CAWSSEGDTQYF
. 14 TRBJ2-7 . TRBV15 TGTGCCACCAGCAGAGACAGGGAAGACTACGAGCAGTACTTC CATSRDREDYEQYF
. 14 TRBJ1-2 once TRBV6-1 TGTGCCAGCAGTGAGGATATGCAGGACTATGGCTACACCTTC CASSEDMQDYGYTF
. 15 TRBJ2-5 . TRBV7-7 TGTGCTAGCAGCTTAGCGCTAGAGGGCCAAGAGACCCAGTACTTC CASSLALEGQETQYF
TRBD2 17 TRBJ2-4 . TRBV7-2 TGTGCCAGCAGCTTCAGCGGGAGGGAAATAGCCAAAAACATTCAGTACTTC CASSFSGREIAKNIQYF
TRBD2 16 TRBJ2-3 . TRBV28 TGTGCCAGCAGTTCTAGCGGGAGACTAATTCCAGATACGCAGTATTTT CASSSSGRLIPDTQYF
. 15 TRBJ1-1 . TRBV7-2 TGTGCCAGCAGCTTAGTAAATCTAGGGAACACTGAAGCTTTCTTT CASSLVNLGNTEAFF
. 16 TRBJ2-2 . TRBV5-1 TGCGCCAGCAGCTTGTTATCAGGGCGGCTTTCCGGGGAGCTGTTTTTT CASSLLSGRLSGELFF